Sequencing of this T cell receptor beta chain was carried out in a study of Ad26.COV2.S vaccination and SARS-CoV-2 variants. TCRdb keeps only in-frame clones here, not all; method: immunoSEQ multiplex PCR. The table records 510,000 or so clones, 87% of them present only once. Germline V gene sequence: CDR1 WNHNN, CDR2 SYGVQD (reference sequence). The ends were cut back, 2 bases at V and 0 bases at J, with 14 bases in the middle. CDR3 size: 16 residues. Treatment described: roughly 19 received Ad26.COV2.S at low or high dose, single or two shots; five or six received placebo; per-sample allocation not given. Each sample was drawn 63 days after the first injection (of vaccine or placebo). In its sample, this clone was seen a few times.

The TCR comes from a person between 18 and 60 years old who received the Ad26.COV2.S COVID-19 vaccine or a placebo. The sample in question was peripheral blood, obtained in a trial of Ad26.COV2.S vaccine versus placebo. The J gene is TRBJ2-7, the V gene TRBV10-1, with D perhaps matching TRBD1 or TRBD2 (6 bases each). This chain's CDR3 is CASSERIADSSYEQYF. The CDR3 coding sequence is TGCGCCAGCAGTGAGCGGATAGCGGACAGCTCCTACGAGCAGTACTTC.